Below, 25 T cell receptor beta chains from the same sample are listed, as sequenced in a study of T-cell reconstitution after alpha-beta-depleted transplantation in children. The TCRbeta library incorporated unique molecular identifiers. In TCRdb, the PCR reads were re-called with MiXCR into one record per CDR3 protein. The sample holds some 120,000 distinct CDR3 sequences, about 9.3% seen once. The sequences come from PBMCs, collected before TCRalphabeta/CD19-depleted stem cell transplant. Source of these receptors: a boy aged 2 to 10 with acute lymphoblastic leukemia, due to receive a stem cell transplant.

The chain uses TRBV10-2 and TRBJ2-1; D not certain. CDR3 length: 14 amino acids. V lost 5 bases and J 4 bases, leaving 12 bases between the germline ends. CDR1 and CDR2 (germline): WSHSY, SAAADI. The chain's CDR3 is CASSSSAVYNEQFF. The CDR3 bases are TGCGCCAGCAGTAGTTCGGCGGTATACAATGAGCAGTTCTTC.

The sample holds a few counts of this clonotype. This chain uses TRBV20-1 with TRBJ2-3; D is undetermined. Germline CDR1 DFQATT, CDR2 SNEGSKA (reference sequence). The CDR3 is made up of 11 amino acids. Trimming took off 3 bases at V and 5 bases at J, with 6 bases between the two ends. The CDR3 loop is CSARWGDTQYF. In nucleotides, the CDR3 is TGCAGTGCTAGGTGGGGAGATACGCAGTATTTT.

This sequence joins TRBV2 and TRBJ2-1; 12 positions match TRBD2. This CDR3 is 15 amino acids long. The junction had 5 bases not matched to a gene; V was cut back by 3 bases and J by 8 bases. The germline V gene encodes CDR1 SNHLY and CDR2 FYNNEI. The CDR3 spells CASSEKTSGSYEQFF. The CDR3 nucleotides read TGTGCCAGCAGTGAGAAGACTAGCGGGAGCTATGAGCAGTTCTTC.

The rearrangement joins TRBV5-1 to TRBJ1-1; D uncertain. Trimming shortened V by 1 base and J by 10 bases, and 20 bases separated the two germline ends. This CDR3 spans 15 amino acids. From germline, CDR1 is SGHRS and CDR2 YFSETQ. The CDR3 loop reads CASSLYSANQLGAFF. The CDR3 region has the DNA TGCGCCAGCAGCTTGTACTCCGCGAATCAACTAGGAGCTTTCTTT.

This clonotype was detected ten times or more. This chain connects TRBV6-5 to TRBJ2-1; D gene ambiguous. Germline lookup yields CDR1 MNHEY and CDR2 SVGAGI. The CDR3 totals 11 residues. V was clipped by 6 bases and J by 4 bases, with 4 bases between them. This CDR3 is CASRIYNEQFF. DNA for the CDR3: TGTGCCAGCAGGATATACAATGAGCAGTTCTTC.

This clonotype was observed many times. V gene TRBV5-1 combines with J gene TRBJ2-5; D is ambiguous. V was shortened by 0 bases and J by 2 bases, with 14 bases between the two germline ends. The CDR3 covers 16 residues. Germline V lookup: CDR1 SGHRS, CDR2 YFSETQ. The CDR3 region has the DNA TGCGCCAGCAGCTTGGCAAGTTCGGGTGGTCAAGAGACCCAGTACTTC. This codes for CASSLASSGGQETQYF. Using reference TRBV5-1 and TRBJ2-5 for the parts outside the CDR3, the full variable domain is KAGVTQTPRYLIKTRGQQVTLSCSPISGHRSVSWYQQTPGQGLQFLFEYFSETQRNKGNFPGRFSGRQFSNSRSEMNVSTLELGDSALYLCASSLASSGGQETQYFGPGTRLLVL.

The rearrangement links TRBV10-2 to TRBJ2-1; maybe TRBD2 (5 bases). This CDR3 is built from 12 residues. Looked up from germline, CDR1 is WSHSY and CDR2 is SAAADI. V dropped 4 bases and J dropped 5 bases, with 6 bases sitting between them. The CDR3 DNA reads as TGCGCCAGCAGTGTGGGAGACAATGAGCAGTTCTTC. This sequence encodes CASSVGDNEQFF.

At least ten counts were recorded for this clonotype. This sequence joins TRBV5-1 and TRBJ2-1; 9 bases align to TRBD2. This CDR3 spans 16 amino acids. CDR1 is SGHRS, CDR2 YFSETQ, per germline. V trimming: 6 bases; J trimming: 2 bases; junction bases outside the gene matches: 9. The CDR3 sequence: CASKVGAGGTYNEQFF. The CDR3 DNA reads TGCGCCAGCAAAGTTGGGGCGGGAGGGACCTACAATGAGCAGTTCTTC.

This clonotype has ten or more counts. The chain couples TRBV15 to TRBJ2-7; 7 bases align to TRBD2. The CDR3 covers 14 residues. Germline V CDR1 and CDR2: LNHNV, YYDKDF (reference sequence). The junction had 7 bases not matched to a gene; V was cut back by 4 bases and J by 4 bases. CDR3 DNA sequence: TGTGCCACCAGCAAGGGCGGGAGCACGTACGAGCAGTACTTC. This sequence encodes CATSKGGSTYEQYF.

This clonotype was recorded a few times. The chain combines TRBV21-1 with TRBJ2-7; the table assigns TRBD2, which was not confirmed against the DNA. TRBV21-1 is given as a pseudogene. The CDR3 is 18 residues long. CDR3 region: CASSKARGLAGGRKEQYF. The CDR3 DNA follows: TGTGCCAGCAGCAAAGCTAGGGGACTAGCGGGAGGGCGGAAAGAGCAGTACTTC.

This clonotype was seen more than once but under ten times. The chain is built from TRBV5-1 and TRBJ1-1; the match to TRBD1 covers 7 bases. The CDR3 is 15 amino acids. V shed 2 bases, J shed 6 bases, and the junction held 10 bases outside the gene matches. Germline values: CDR1 SGHRS, CDR2 YFSETQ. DNA of the CDR3: TGCGCCAGCAGCTTCCTAAGGACAGGCACTTCTGAAGCTTTCTTT. It is translated as CASSFLRTGTSEAFF.

The chain uses TRBV30 and TRBJ2-1; the D gene could be TRBD1 or TRBD2 (5 bases each). The V end lost 0 bases, the J end lost 8 bases, and 8 bases lay between the germline ends. In germline, CDR1 is GTSNPN, CDR2 SVGIG (reference sequence). The CDR3 spans 12 residues. The CDR3 DNA follows: TGTGCCTGGAGTGTACAGGAGGATGAGCAGTTCTTC. It encodes CAWSVQEDEQFF.

This clonotype showed up just a few times. This rearrangement joins TRBV18 to TRBJ2-5; no firm D call. This CDR3 spans 13 amino acids. Germline CDR1 and CDR2: KGHSH and LQKENI. V lost 1 base and J 8 bases, leaving 11 bases between the germline ends. For the CDR3, the DNA is TGTGCCAGCTCACCACTCGATGAAAGAACCCAGTACTTC. Amino acid sequence: CASSPLDERTQYF.

The chain couples TRBV9 to TRBJ2-3, with D perhaps given as TRBD1 or TRBD2 (5 bases each). Germline V gene data show CDR1 as SGDLS and CDR2 as YYNGEE. The CDR3 contains 10 residues. V lost 7 bases and J lost 5, with 5 bases in between. The CDR3 DNA reads as TGTGCCAGCGGGGGAGATACGCAGTATTTT. It translates to CASGGDTQYF.

The gene calls are TRBV25-1 and TRBJ2-2, with a possible D match to TRBD2 (6 bases). V was cut by 7 bases and J by 6 bases, with 24 bases left in between. The CDR3 totals 17 residues. Germline CDR1 and CDR2: MGHDK and SYGVNS. The CDR3 spells CASTGTRLREQSGELFF. In DNA form, the CDR3 reads TGTGCCAGCACGGGGACCCGACTGCGGGAACAATCCGGGGAGCTGTTTTTT.

This clonotype was picked up a small number of times. The gene calls are TRBV30 and TRBJ1-1, with D unresolved. The length of the CDR3 is 10 residues. Germline CDR1 reads GTSNPN; CDR2 reads SVGIG (reference sequence). Here the CDR3 reads CGGLGTEAFF. In DNA form, the CDR3 reads TGTGGCGGGCTCGGGACTGAAGCTTTCTTT. The full variable domain, completed using reference TRBV30 and TRBJ1-1, is SQTIHQWPATLVQPVGSPLSLECTVEGTSNPNLYWYRQAAGRGLQLLFYSVGIGQISSEVPQNLSASRPQDRQFILSSKKLLLSDSGFYLCGGLGTEAFFGQGTRLTVV.

J is TRBJ2-5 and V is TRBV11-2; 7 nucleotides agree with TRBD1. The CDR3 is 15 residues long. V trimming: 4 bases; J trimming: 2 bases; junction bases outside the gene matches: 7. Germline V gives CDR1 SGHAT, CDR2 FQNNGV. This CDR3 reads CASSSQGSGQETQYF. CDR3 DNA: TGTGCCAGCAGCTCACAGGGGTCCGGGCAAGAGACCCAGTACTTC. Full variable domain (missing parts from reference TRBV11-2 and TRBJ2-5): EAGVAQSPRYKIIEKRQSVAFWCNPISGHATLYWYQQILGQGPKLLIQFQNNGVVDDSQLPKDRFSAERLKGVDSTLKIQPAKLEDSAVYLCASSSQGSGQETQYFGPGTRLLVL.

This clonotype has a count of ten or more. The V and J genes are TRBV3-1 and TRBJ2-7; TRBD2 matches 8 bases. This CDR3 is built from 14 residues. J was trimmed by 5 bases and V by 6 bases; bases with no gene match: 9. Germline lookup yields CDR1 LGHDT and CDR2 YNNKEL (reference sequence). CDR3 nucleotide sequence: TGTGCCAGCAGTTTAGCGGGAAGCGTCGACGAGCAGTACTTC. It translates to CASSLAGSVDEQYF.

The table lists this clonotype with a few counts. The DNA of the CDR3 is TGCGCCAGCAGCTTGGCGTCGCCCGACAATGAGCAGTTCTTC. It specifies CASSLASPDNEQFF. The genes are TRBV5-1 and TRBJ2-1; D is uncertain. Germline CDR1 SGHRS, CDR2 YFSETQ. V lost 0 bases, J lost 5 bases, and 9 bases lay in between. The CDR3 length is 14 residues.

A few counts support this clonotype. The chain links TRBV5-1 to TRBJ2-3; 10 bases are a match to TRBD2. J was trimmed by 5 bases and V by 4 bases; bases with no gene match: 7. The CDR3 loop spans 15 amino acids. The germline V gene encodes CDR1 SGHRS and CDR2 YFSETQ. The CDR3 is CASSPAGGPVDTQYF. CDR3 bases: TGCGCCAGCAGCCCAGCGGGAGGGCCGGTAGATACGCAGTATTTT.

The chain couples TRBV7-2 to TRBJ2-5, with 14 bases matching TRBD2. This CDR3 spans 22 amino acids. Per the germline V gene, CDR1 is SGHTA and CDR2 is FQGNSA. Trimming took 6 bases from V and 2 from J; bases not matched to a gene: 23. The CDR3 is CASSRLSGTSGSSSRIQETQYF. The CDR3 DNA follows: TGTGCCAGCAGTAGACTCTCCGGGACTAGCGGGAGTAGCTCAAGGATTCAAGAGACCCAGTACTTC.

The chain links TRBV20-1 to TRBJ2-1, with D unclear. The CDR3 totals 14 residues. The germline CDR1 and CDR2 sequences are DFQATT and SNEGSKA (reference sequence). V lost 3 bases and J lost 8, with 17 bases in between. For the CDR3, the DNA is TGCAGTGCTAGGCTGGGCGGTCCTATCGATGAGCAGTTCTTC. The encoded protein is CSARLGGPIDEQFF.

The rearrangement joins TRBV20-1 to TRBJ2-7; 7 nucleotides agree with TRBD1. Germline V gene data show CDR1 as DFQATT and CDR2 as SNEGSKA (reference sequence). V lost 4 bases and J lost 2; bases outside the gene matches: 8. This CDR3 has 14 amino acids. CDR3 sequence: CSATGTAHPYEQYF. CDR3 DNA: TGCAGTGCTACGGGGACAGCCCACCCCTACGAGCAGTACTTC.

V and J are TRBV21-1 and TRBJ2-7; TRBD2 is taken as the D call from the table, unchecked against the DNA. TRBV21-1 is a listed pseudogene. The CDR3 spans 15 residues. The CDR3 DNA follows: TGTGCCAGCCCAAAACTAGCGGCCTTTTCCTACGAGCAGTACTTC. It specifies CASPKLAAFSYEQYF.

J is TRBJ1-5 and V is TRBV7-9; 7 bases line up with TRBD1. Per germline, CDR1 SEHNR and CDR2 FQNEAQ (reference sequence). The CDR3 totals 14 residues. J gave up 4 bases and V 3 bases, and 3 bases lay outside the gene matches. This CDR3 reads CASSFPGGNQPQHF. The CDR3 region has the DNA TGTGCCAGCAGCTTCCCAGGGGGGAATCAGCCCCAGCATTTT.